The present entry profiles one T cell receptor beta chain with its context. Its antigen is not identified. These data are taken from a study of CXCR3-negative and CXCR3-positive naive CD8 T cells. Study results and caveats: Naive CXCR3-negative cells resembled naive CXCR3-positive cells in TRBV-TRBJ usage; memory cells differed.

The TRB libraries of cDNA were built by UMI-labeled 5' RACE. TCRdb re-called the 5' RACE reads and gives one entry per CDR3 protein, without DNA. Found here are 45,000 to 60,000 distinct CDR3 sequences; the top ten clones hold around 0.4%. Per germline, CDR1 ENHRY and CDR2 SYGVKD. CDR3 length: 13 amino acids. Sequencing input: naive CXCR3- CD8+ T cells from blood. Subset indicated: CD45RO-CCR7+CD27+CD95- naive CD8+ T cells lacking CXCR3 (TNR3-). The chain recombines TRBV10-3 with TRBJ2-1; checking the TCRdb D call of TRBD1 is not possible without DNA. This TCR derives from a human donor in good health. Some clones in this sample may be carry-over from other donors' samples. The CDR3 reads CAISPSMGNEQFF.